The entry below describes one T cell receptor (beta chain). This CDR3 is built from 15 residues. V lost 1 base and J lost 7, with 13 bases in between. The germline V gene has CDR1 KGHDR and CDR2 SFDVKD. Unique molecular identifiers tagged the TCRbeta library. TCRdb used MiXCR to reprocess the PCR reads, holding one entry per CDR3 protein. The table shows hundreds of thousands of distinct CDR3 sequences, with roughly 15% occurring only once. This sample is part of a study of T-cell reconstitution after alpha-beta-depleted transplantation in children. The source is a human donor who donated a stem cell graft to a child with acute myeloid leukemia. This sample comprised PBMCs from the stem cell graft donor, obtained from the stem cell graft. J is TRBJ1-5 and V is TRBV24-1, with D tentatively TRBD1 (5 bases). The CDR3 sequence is CATSDFRERGQPQHF. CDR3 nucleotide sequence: TGTGCCACCAGTGATTTCAGGGAACGCGGGCAGCCCCAGCATTTT.